The T cell receptor beta chain under discussion was sequenced for a study of T-cell reconstitution after alpha-beta-depleted transplantation in children. The CDR3 is 11 amino acids. The V end lost 6 bases, the J end lost 2 bases, and 4 bases lay between the germline ends. This clonotype came up many times. Molecular barcoding with unique molecular identifiers was used for the TCRbeta library. TCRdb redid the calling of the PCR reads with MiXCR, one entry per CDR3 protein. The sample lists around 680,000 distinct CDR3 sequences, approximately 16% seen once, with 1.1% in the top ten. This clonotype was obtained from a human donor who donated a stem cell graft to a child with acute myeloid leukemia. Sequencing was performed on PBMCs from the stem cell graft donor, taken from the stem cell graft. The chain couples TRBV12-3 or TRBV12-4 to TRBJ1-2; D ambiguous. The CDR3 nucleotides read TGTGCCAGCAGACTGAACTATGGCTACACCTTC. Translating it yields CASRLNYGYTF.